A single T cell receptor (beta chain) is shown here with its context. The data were obtained in a study of control samples from healthy donors and cancer patients. This CDR3 is built from 13 residues. Trimming shortened V by 3 bases and J by 4 bases, and 9 bases separated the two germline ends. Looked up from germline, CDR1 is SNHLY and CDR2 is FYNNEI. Clones were read by immunoSEQ multiplex PCR, and TCRdb kept only the in-frame ones, dropping some. The table includes 95,000 to 130,000 clones, 85% to 90% detected once. The clonotype originates from a woman aged 45 to 65 with colorectal cancer. V gene TRBV2 combines with J gene TRBJ1-2; D possibly corresponds to TRBD1 (5 bases). The sequenced sample consisted of PBMCs. The CDR3 DNA is TGTGCCAGCAGTGAGGGCCAGGGCTATGGCTACACCTTC. Translation: CASSEGQGYGYTF.